Presented here are 5 T cell receptor beta chains from one specimen sequenced in a study of blood T cell repertoires in COVID-19. The protocol was immunoSEQ multiplex PCR, while the TCRdb copy is restricted to in-frame clones and leaves out a portion. The table lists some 170,000 clones, approximately 88% of them singletons. The sample consisted of peripheral blood. These receptors were obtained from a woman aged 35 to 49 with COVID-19, enrolled during active disease.

V usage is TRBV7-9 and J usage is TRBJ2-6; TRBD2 might be the D (7 bases). The CDR3 has 17 amino acids. Germline CDR1 SEHNR, CDR2 FQNEAQ (reference sequence). V lost 7 bases and J 4 bases, leaving 20 bases between the germline ends. CDR3 loop: CASTSRGGAEGANVLTF. CDR3 coding DNA: TGTGCCAGCACCTCCCGAGGGGGGGCAGAAGGGGCCAACGTCCTGACTTTC. Together with reference TRBV7-9 and TRBJ2-6, the CDR3 gives the full variable domain: DTGVSQNPRHKITKRGQNVTFRCDPISEHNRLYWYRQTLGQGPEFLTYFQNEAQLEKSRLLSDRFSAERPKGSFSTLEIQRTEQGDSAMYLCASTSRGGAEGANVLTFGAGSRLTVL.

The J gene is TRBJ1-2, the V gene TRBV11-2; 9 positions match TRBD1. The CDR3 totals 14 residues. Unmatched junction bases numbered 4, after V lost 6 bases and J lost 2 bases. The germline gives CDR1 SGHAT, CDR2 FQNNGV. This CDR3 is CASRTGQGNYGYTF. CDR3 DNA: TGTGCCAGCAGGACGGGACAGGGAAACTATGGCTACACCTTC.

The V gene is TRBV6-5, the J gene TRBJ1-5; D might be TRBD1 (6 bases). The germline V and J ends were trimmed by 6 bases and 6 bases, with 12 bases remaining between them. This CDR3 is built from 13 residues. Germline V lookup: CDR1 MNHEY, CDR2 SVGAGI. Written as DNA, the CDR3 is TGTGCCAGCAGGTACAGGGCGGGTCAGCCCCAGCATTTT. This translates into CASRYRAGQPQHF.

CDR3 sequence: CASNPPGHPNTEAFF. The DNA of the CDR3 is TGTGCCAGCAATCCTCCGGGACACCCGAACACTGAAGCTTTCTTT. This chain joins TRBV6-5 and TRBJ1-1, with D possibly matching TRBD1 (6 bases). Germline CDR1 is MNHEY and CDR2 is SVGAGI. The V and J ends lost 7 bases and 1 base respectively, with 16 bases between them. This CDR3 is 15 amino acids long.

This chain links TRBV5-1 with TRBJ1-3; the D gene is possibly TRBD1 (5 bases). Germline-derived CDR1 and CDR2 are SGHRS and YFSETQ. The CDR3 contains 16 residues. V was shortened by 1 base and J by 2 bases, with 13 bases between the two germline ends. CDR3 nucleotide sequence: TGCGCCAGCAGCTTGACAGACAGCCCTCCTGGAAACACCATATATTTT. Its translation is CASSLTDSPPGNTIYF.